A single sample is the source of the 15 T cell receptor beta chains below, sequenced in a study of T cell repertoires in cytomegalovirus infection. TCRdb analysed the reads with MiXCR anew, one entry per CDR3 protein. The table shows roughly 49,000 distinct CDR3 sequences, with 20% to 25% occurring only once. No cognate antigen is known for these TCRs. The sample consisted of CD8+ T cells from cultured PBMCs, taken from culture after CMV antigen stimulation. These receptors originate from a human donor in good health (CMV status not recorded). Some clones in this sample may be carry-over from other donors' samples.

At least ten counts were recorded for this clonotype. J is TRBJ2-2 and V is TRBV5-1; no definite D call. V was shortened by 4 bases and J by 1 base, with 14 bases between the two germline ends. The CDR3 totals 16 residues. In germline, CDR1 is SGHRS, CDR2 YFSETQ. CDR3 protein: CASSPYRTGNTGELFF. In DNA, the CDR3 is TGCGCCAGCAGCCCATACCGGACGGGGAACACCGGGGAGCTGTTTTTT. The whole variable domain, filled in from reference TRBV5-1 and TRBJ2-2, reads KAGVTQTPRYLIKTRGQQVTLSCSPISGHRSVSWYQQTPGQGLQFLFEYFSETQRNKGNFPGRFSGRQFSNSRSEMNVSTLELGDSALYLCASSPYRTGNTGELFFGEGSRLTVL.

The chain uses TRBV28 and TRBJ2-1; tentatively, D is TRBD2 (6 bases). V dropped 2 bases and J dropped 7 bases, with 15 bases sitting between them. This CDR3 has 15 amino acids. CDR1 and CDR2 from the germline V gene are MDHEN and SYDVKM. CDR3 in DNA: TGTGCCAGCAGTTTAGGCACGGACTACCGAAATGAGCAGTTCTTC. Translating gives CASSLGTDYRNEQFF.

The rearrangement uses TRBV10-2 and TRBJ2-1, with D tentatively TRBD2 (6 bases). The germline CDR1 and CDR2 sequences are WSHSY and SAAADI. The CDR3 is made up of 14 amino acids. The V and J ends lost 4 bases and 0 bases respectively, with 7 bases between them. CDR3 in amino acids: CASSVGSSYNEQFF. CDR3 sequence (DNA): TGCGCCAGCAGTGTCGGGAGCTCCTACAATGAGCAGTTCTTC.

This clonotype was counted a few times. The V and J genes are TRBV7-9 and TRBJ1-2; TRBD1 matches at 7 bases. Germline CDR1 and CDR2: SEHNR and FQNEAQ (reference sequence). This CDR3 region has 13 residues. J gave up 7 bases and V 7 bases, and 9 bases lay outside the gene matches. CDR3 sequence reads: CASNYPGGSGYTF. DNA for the CDR3: TGTGCCAGCAATTATCCAGGGGGTTCTGGCTACACCTTC.

This clonotype has a count of ten or more. This rearrangement joins TRBV7-6 to TRBJ1-4, with 7 bases aligning to TRBD1. Germline assignment: CDR1 SGHVS and CDR2 FNYEAQ. The CDR3 length is 14 residues. With V trimmed by 5 bases and J by 4 bases, 4 bases remained unmatched. The CDR3 sequence: CASSKTGNNEKLFF. CDR3 in DNA: TGTGCCAGCAGCAAGACAGGGAATAATGAAAAACTGTTTTTT.

This clonotype was seen more than once but under ten times. The chain couples TRBV4-1 to TRBJ2-6, with no clear D. Germline CDR1 is MGHRA and CDR2 is YSYEKL. The CDR3 totals 14 residues. Trimming cost V 1 base and J 2 bases, with 3 bases left between them. Here the CDR3 DNA reads TGCGCCAGCAGCCAAGGGGCTGGGGCCAACGTCCTGACTTTC. This sequence encodes CASSQGAGANVLTF.

This chain uses TRBV9 with TRBJ2-1; TRBD2 matches at 9 bases. This CDR3 comprises 17 residues. V lost 4 bases, J lost 2 bases, and 10 bases stayed unmatched. Per the germline V gene, CDR1 is SGDLS and CDR2 is YYNGEE. CDR3 nucleotide sequence: TGTGCCAGCAGCCTAAGCGGGGGGCTTAGGACCTACAATGAGCAGTTCTTC. Encoded protein: CASSLSGGLRTYNEQFF.

V usage is TRBV7-2 and J usage is TRBJ2-3; D might be TRBD2 (6 bases). The CDR3 loop spans 15 amino acids. V was cut by 3 bases and J by 3 bases, with 13 bases left in between. Per germline, CDR1 SGHTA and CDR2 FQGNSA. The CDR3 nucleotides read TGTGCCAGCAGCTTGGGGGGTTACCAGACAGATACGCAGTATTTT. It translates to CASSLGGYQTDTQYF. Variable domain in full (rest from reference TRBV7-2 and TRBJ2-3): GAGVSQSPSNKVTEKGKDVELRCDPISGHTALYWYRQSLGQGLEFLIYFQGNSAPDKSGLPSDRFSAERTGGSVSTLTIQRTQQEDSAVYLCASSLGGYQTDTQYFGPGTRLTVL.

This clonotype was seen a handful of times. V gene TRBV24-1 combines with J gene TRBJ1-4, with D unresolved. V was clipped by 4 bases and J by 4 bases, with 6 bases between them. The germline CDR1 and CDR2 sequences are KGHDR and SFDVKD. The CDR3 loop spans 13 amino acids. CDR3 region: CATSEGNNEKLFF. The DNA of the CDR3 is TGTGCCACCAGTGAAGGAAATAATGAAAAACTGTTTTTT.

The chain couples TRBV6-2 or TRBV6-3 to TRBJ2-2; D is undetermined. V lost 2 bases to trimming and J lost 3 bases, with 7 bases between them. The CDR3 spans 14 residues. The germline CDR1 and CDR2 sequences are MNHEY and SVGEGT. CDR3 sequence reads: CASSYSPHTGELFF. CDR3 DNA sequence: TGTGCCAGCAGTTACAGCCCCCACACCGGGGAGCTGTTTTTT.

The sample holds a few counts of this clonotype. The V and J genes are TRBV29-1 and TRBJ1-1, with TRBD1 identical over 7 bases. This CDR3 contains 13 residues. Unmatched junction bases numbered 10, after V lost 6 bases and J lost 6 bases. Germline-derived CDR1 and CDR2 are SQVTM and ANQGSEA. DNA of the CDR3: TGCAGCGTGGGTCCCGGAGGGGGCTCTGAAGCTTTCTTT. This gives the protein CSVGPGGGSEAFF.

V gene TRBV7-8 combines with J gene TRBJ1-2, with TRBD1 as a possible D gene (5 bases). V lost 5 bases, J lost 9 bases, and 25 bases lay in between. CDR3 length: 16 residues. The germline CDR1 and CDR2 sequences are SGHVS and FQNEAQ. The CDR3 nucleotides are TGTGCCAGCAGCCCGGAAGGGGCCTTTACAACCTCCCGCTACACCTTC. Protein: CASSPEGAFTTSRYTF.

This clonotype was counted between two and nine times. The rearrangement uses TRBV2 and TRBJ1-1; D is unresolved. The CDR3 extends over 12 amino acids. Germline CDR1 is SNHLY and CDR2 is FYNNEI. V was clipped by 8 bases and J by 2 bases, with 9 bases between them. Written as DNA, the CDR3 is TGTGCCAGCCACTCGGGAAACACTGAAGCTTTCTTT. Translated: CASHSGNTEAFF. The entire variable domain, with the rest obtained from reference TRBV2 and TRBJ1-1, is as follows: EPEVTQTPSHQVTQMGQEVILRCVPISNHLYFYWYRQILGQKVEFLVSFYNNEISEKSEIFDDQFSVERPDGSNFTLKIRSTKLEDSAMYFCASHSGNTEAFFGQGTRLTVV.

This clonotype is termed large. The chain is built from TRBV6-2 or TRBV6-3 and TRBJ2-2, with D perhaps TRBD1 (6 bases). Germline V gene sequence: CDR1 MNHEY, CDR2 SVGEGT. Trimming removed 6 bases at V and 6 bases at J, with 11 bases between. The CDR3 has 13 residues. The CDR3 DNA reads as TGTGCCAGCAGGTGGGGGCTGGCCGGGGAGCTGTTTTTT. Its protein product is CASRWGLAGELFF.

This clonotype was observed a handful of times. The V and J genes are TRBV7-8 and TRBJ2-1; the match to TRBD2 covers 12 bases. Germline CDR1 and CDR2: SGHVS and FQNEAQ. V shed 4 bases and J 8 bases; nucleotides not matched to a gene: 6. This CDR3 has 15 residues. The CDR3 DNA is TGTGCCAGCAGCTCCCCTAGCGGGAGGGTGGATGAGCAGTTCTTC. This gives the protein CASSSPSGRVDEQFF.